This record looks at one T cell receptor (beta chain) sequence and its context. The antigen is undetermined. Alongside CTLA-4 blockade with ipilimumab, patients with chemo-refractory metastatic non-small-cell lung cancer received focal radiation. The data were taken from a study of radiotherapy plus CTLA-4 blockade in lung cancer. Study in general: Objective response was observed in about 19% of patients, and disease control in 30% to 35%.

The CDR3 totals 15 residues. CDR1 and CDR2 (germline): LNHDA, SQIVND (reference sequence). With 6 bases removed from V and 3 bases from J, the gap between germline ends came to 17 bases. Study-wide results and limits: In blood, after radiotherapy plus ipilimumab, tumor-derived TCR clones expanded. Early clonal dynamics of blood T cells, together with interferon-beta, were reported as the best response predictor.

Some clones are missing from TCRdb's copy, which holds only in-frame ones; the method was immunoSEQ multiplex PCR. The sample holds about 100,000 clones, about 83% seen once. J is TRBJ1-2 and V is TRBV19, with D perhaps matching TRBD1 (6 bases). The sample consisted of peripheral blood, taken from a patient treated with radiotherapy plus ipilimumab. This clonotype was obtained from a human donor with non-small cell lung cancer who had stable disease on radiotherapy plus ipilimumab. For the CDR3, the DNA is TGTGCCAGTAGGGCCAGCGGGGGGCGTGACTATGGCTACACCTTC. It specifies CASRASGGRDYGYTF.